This TCR beta chain was retrieved from a study of T cell changes during pregnancy in multiple sclerosis. Sequenced by immunoSEQ multiplex PCR; TCRdb stores in-frame clones only, minus some. The sample holds tens of thousands of clones, 80% to 95% seen once. This specimen was CD4+ T cells from peripheral blood mononuclear cells, taken in the third trimester of pregnancy. This sequence was found in a female donor with multiple sclerosis, enrolled in a pregnancy study.

CDR3 coding DNA: TGTGCCAGCAGCTTAGCCGGGAGCACAGATACGCAGTATTTT. Protein: CASSLAGSTDTQYF. The chain employs TRBV7-3 and TRBJ2-3; D is uncertain. This CDR3 has 14 amino acids. V lost 2 bases and J lost 0, with 6 bases in between. Germline assignment: CDR1 SGHTA and CDR2 FQGTGA.